One and the same sample provided the 27 T cell receptor beta chains below, sequenced in a study of shared clonotypes between healthy human individuals. Libraries were prepared by immunoSEQ multiplex PCR; TCRdb keeps only in-frame clonotypes and omits some of them. The repertoire includes about 2.4 million clones, more than 85% of them detected once, and around 0.37% sits in the top ten. Sequenced input: naive CD4+ T cells from PBMCs. Documented subset: CD45RA+ positively selected. The source of these receptors is a man in his late teens or twenties in good health. Some clones in this sample may be carry-over from other donors' samples.

The chain combines TRBV30 with TRBJ1-6; no reliable D call. The CDR3 has 13 residues. V lost 3 bases and J lost 7, with 10 bases in between. Germline CDR1 GTSNPN, CDR2 SVGIG (reference sequence). DNA for the CDR3: TGTGCCTGGAGCGCCCCGGGGAATTCACCCCTCCACTTT. Protein: CAWSAPGNSPLHF.

In regard to this clone: The same CDR3 also results from other DNA sequences found in this sample. Here the CDR3 reads CASSQNQETQYF. The CDR3 DNA reads as TGTGCCAGCTCACAAAACCAAGAGACCCAGTACTTC. The chain carries TRBV18 and TRBJ2-5; D gene ambiguous. The CDR3 totals 12 residues. Deletions cut 4 bases from V and 0 bases from J, with 3 bases between. CDR1 and CDR2 (germline): KGHSH, LQKENI.

This rearrangement joins TRBV19 to TRBJ2-5; tentatively, D is TRBD2 (6 bases). This CDR3 spans 15 amino acids. V lost 5 bases to trimming and J lost 5 bases, with 18 bases between them. Germline-derived CDR1 and CDR2 are LNHDA and SQIVND (reference sequence). This CDR3 reads CASSSHELGGETQYF. CDR3 in DNA: TGTGCCAGTAGTTCCCACGAACTAGGAGGGGAGACCCAGTACTTC.

This clone was counted only a few times. The V call is TRBV2, the J call TRBJ1-5; D ambiguous. Trimming shortened V by 1 base and J by 6 bases, and 4 bases separated the two germline ends. Germline V gene data show CDR1 as SNHLY and CDR2 as FYNNEI. This CDR3 has 12 amino acids. The CDR3 region is CASSEEGQPQHF. The CDR3 nucleotides are TGTGCCAGCAGTGAAGAGGGTCAGCCCCAGCATTTT. Looking up the rest from reference TRBV2 and TRBJ1-5 gives the full variable domain: EPEVTQTPSHQVTQMGQEVILRCVPISNHLYFYWYRQILGQKVEFLVSFYNNEISEKSEIFDDQFSVERPDGSNFTLKIRSTKLEDSAMYFCASSEEGQPQHFGDGTRLSIL.

The J gene is TRBJ2-2, the V gene TRBV5-6; no firm D call. The V end was cut by 1 base, the J end by 9 bases, with 10 bases between. Germline V gene lookup returns CDR1 SGHDT and CDR2 YYEEEE. The CDR3 consists of 13 residues. The CDR3: CASSLSTSRELFF. The CDR3 nucleotides are TGTGCCAGCAGCTTGAGTACGTCGCGGGAGCTGTTTTTT.

The chain combines TRBV6-5 with TRBJ1-3, with a tentative D call TRBD1 (6 bases). Germline V CDR1 and CDR2: MNHEY, SVGAGI. V was shortened by 1 base and J by 7 bases, with 14 bases between the two germline ends. CDR3 length: 15 residues. CDR3 protein: CASSYFAQGRNTIYF. The CDR3, as DNA: TGTGCCAGCAGTTACTTTGCACAGGGTCGGAACACCATATATTTT.

A word on this clone: Different DNA sequences within this sample yield the same CDR3. The chain carries TRBV5-1 and TRBJ1-1; 11 bases map to TRBD1. V shed 4 bases, J shed 6 bases, and the junction held 5 bases outside the gene matches. The CDR3 has 14 amino acids. Germline CDR1 and CDR2: SGHRS and YFSETQ. CDR3 nucleotide sequence: TGCGCCAGCAGCCCCGGGACAGGGGGGGCTGAAGCTTTCTTT. Its translation: CASSPGTGGAEAFF. Supplemented by reference TRBV5-1 and TRBJ1-1, the full variable domain reads KAGVTQTPRYLIKTRGQQVTLSCSPISGHRSVSWYQQTPGQGLQFLFEYFSETQRNKGNFPGRFSGRQFSNSRSEMNVSTLELGDSALYLCASSPGTGGAEAFFGQGTRLTVV.

V and J are TRBV5-1 and TRBJ2-1, with TRBD1 as a possible D gene (6 bases). The CDR3 covers 14 residues. V was trimmed by 0 bases and J by 6 bases, leaving 10 bases between them. From germline, CDR1 is SGHRS and CDR2 YFSETQ. For the CDR3, the DNA is TGCGCCAGCAGCTTGGACAGGGACCCCAATGAGCAGTTCTTC. The encoded protein is CASSLDRDPNEQFF. Drawing the rest from reference TRBV5-1 and TRBJ2-1, the complete variable domain is KAGVTQTPRYLIKTRGQQVTLSCSPISGHRSVSWYQQTPGQGLQFLFEYFSETQRNKGNFPGRFSGRQFSNSRSEMNVSTLELGDSALYLCASSLDRDPNEQFFGPGTRLTVL.

The CDR3 DNA sequence: TGTGCCAGCAGCCTGTGGATGAACACTGAAGCTTTCTTT. Translated, it gives CASSLWMNTEAFF. This chain links TRBV11-2 with TRBJ1-1; D gene uncertain. The V end lost 5 bases, the J end lost 0 bases, and 7 bases lay between the germline ends. CDR1 and CDR2 (germline): SGHAT, FQNNGV. CDR3 size: 13 residues.

The genes are TRBV5-1 and TRBJ1-2, with D hard to call. Trimming took 5 bases from V and 2 from J, leaving 16 bases between them. Germline V gives CDR1 SGHRS, CDR2 YFSETQ. The CDR3 is 15 residues long. CDR3: CASRLNTVTNYGYTF. In nucleotides, the CDR3 is TGCGCCAGCAGGCTAAATACAGTGACAAACTATGGCTACACCTTC.

The V gene is TRBV5-4, the J gene TRBJ1-3; no firm D call. The germline V gene encodes CDR1 SGHNT and CDR2 YYREEE (reference sequence). Trimming cost V 1 base and J 0 bases, with 11 bases left between them. The CDR3 loop spans 16 amino acids. DNA of the CDR3: TGTGCCAGCAGCTTGCCAAGGACGGACTCTGGAAACACCATATATTTT. It translates to CASSLPRTDSGNTIYF.

The chain links TRBV7-9 to TRBJ2-2; 13 bases are a match to TRBD2. CDR1 and CDR2 (germline): SEHNR, FQNEAQ (reference sequence). J lost 3 bases, V lost 6 bases, and 7 bases had no gene match. The CDR3 is made up of 17 amino acids. CDR3 protein: CASSLLAGGPDTGELFF. CDR3 nucleotide sequence: TGTGCCAGCAGTTTACTAGCGGGAGGGCCGGACACCGGGGAGCTGTTTTTT.

This chain joins TRBV9 and TRBJ1-5, with D uncertain. The CDR3 extends over 17 amino acids. The germline V gene encodes CDR1 SGDLS and CDR2 YYNGEE. Trimming pared 1 base from V and 7 bases from J, leaving 21 bases between. This CDR3 reads CASSVTDSTSPSQPQHF. The CDR3 bases are TGTGCCAGCAGCGTAACGGATAGCACATCCCCCTCACAGCCCCAGCATTTT.

The genes are TRBV28 and TRBJ2-7, with D tentatively TRBD2 (5 bases). The CDR3 covers 12 residues. Trimming took off 6 bases at V and 7 bases at J, with 13 bases between the two ends. Germline loops: CDR1 MDHEN, CDR2 SYDVKM. The CDR3 loop reads CASRFAPGEQYF. CDR3 sequence (DNA): TGTGCCAGCAGGTTCGCCCCGGGGGAGCAGTACTTC.

The chain couples TRBV6-1 to TRBJ2-1, with D perhaps TRBD2 (5 bases). The V and J ends lost 4 bases and 0 bases respectively, with 10 bases between them. The CDR3 runs to 15 residues. Germline assignment: CDR1 MNHNS and CDR2 SASEGT. CDR3 nucleotides: TGTGCCAGCAGTGTGAGCGGTCGCTCCTACAATGAGCAGTTCTTC. It is translated as CASSVSGRSYNEQFF.

The rearrangement links TRBV5-8 to TRBJ2-7; D gene uncertain. V was trimmed by 4 bases and J by 2 bases, leaving 19 bases between them. Germline CDR1 reads SGHTS; CDR2 reads YDEGEE. The CDR3 length is 16 residues. CDR3 protein: CASSMPPLVVTYEQYF. The DNA for the CDR3 is TGTGCCAGCAGCATGCCCCCTTTGGTCGTCACCTACGAGCAGTACTTC.

The chain couples TRBV9 to TRBJ2-2; TRBD2 matches 7 bases. The CDR3 loop spans 16 amino acids. V gave up 2 bases and J gave up 0 bases; unmatched junction bases: 4. Germline-derived CDR1 and CDR2 are SGDLS and YYNGEE. CDR3 in amino acids: CASSVTAGANTGELFF. CDR3 bases: TGTGCCAGCAGCGTGACCGCGGGGGCGAACACCGGGGAGCTGTTTTTT.

CDR3 DNA: TGTGCCACCAGCAGAGTAACGGGTAGGGGCTACGAGCAGTACTTC. Its protein is CATSRVTGRGYEQYF. This sequence joins TRBV15 and TRBJ2-7; possibly TRBD1 for D (5 bases). The V end lost 1 base, the J end lost 3 bases, and 13 bases lay between the germline ends. Germline V gene lookup returns CDR1 LNHNV and CDR2 YYDKDF (reference sequence). The CDR3 runs to 15 residues.

The count of this clone is one. This chain links TRBV7-2 with TRBJ2-1; 10 positions match TRBD2. CDR3 length equals 15 residues. V lost 5 bases and J lost 7; bases outside the gene matches: 8. Germline assignment: CDR1 SGHTA and CDR2 FQGNSA. CDR3 DNA sequence: TGTGCCAGCAGCCAAACCCTAGCGGGAGTTAATGAGCAGTTCTTC. Translation gives CASSQTLAGVNEQFF.

The J gene is TRBJ2-1, the V gene TRBV27, with 10 bases fitting TRBD2. CDR1 MNHEY and CDR2 SMNVEV come from the germline V gene (reference sequence). The CDR3 runs 13 residues. The ends lost 8 bases at V and 8 bases at J; junction bases unmatched: 6. CDR3 DNA sequence: TGTGCCAGCTCTCCTGGGACTAGCGATGAGCAGTTCTTC. This gives the protein CASSPGTSDEQFF.

The table lists this clone with a few counts. The CDR3 protein is CASSDREGTEAFF. Written as DNA, the CDR3 is TGTGCCAGCAGTGATCGTGAAGGTACTGAAGCTTTCTTT. The rearrangement links TRBV25-1 to TRBJ1-1; D gene ambiguous. Trimming stripped 3 bases from V and 5 bases from J, with 10 bases between. From germline, CDR1 is MGHDK and CDR2 SYGVNS. This CDR3 is built from 13 residues.

V usage is TRBV5-1 and J usage is TRBJ2-7; D unclear. V was cut by 1 base and J by 4 bases, with 15 bases left in between. The CDR3 is made up of 15 amino acids. CDR1 SGHRS and CDR2 YFSETQ come from the germline V gene. The CDR3 sequence is CASSLTIATPYEQYF. CDR3 nucleotide sequence: TGCGCCAGCAGCTTGACAATCGCTACTCCTTACGAGCAGTACTTC.

The chain has TRBV19 and TRBJ1-3, with 10 bases fitting TRBD1. Per germline, CDR1 LNHDA and CDR2 SQIVND (reference sequence). V dropped 4 bases and J dropped 2; count of bases not matched to a gene: 5. The CDR3 runs 16 residues. The CDR3 DNA follows: TGTGCCAGTAGTACCACGGGACAGGGGCCTGGAAACACCATATATTTT. Its protein is CASSTTGQGPGNTIYF.

This clone was seen a handful of times. Additional DNA sequences in this sample encode the identical CDR3. The chain recombines TRBV9 with TRBJ1-2, with no clear D. This CDR3 comprises 11 residues. Germline values: CDR1 SGDLS, CDR2 YYNGEE. V was trimmed by 3 bases and J by 7 bases, leaving 7 bases between them. CDR3 sequence: CASSAGGGYTF. CDR3 nucleotides: TGTGCCAGCAGCGCCGGAGGTGGCTACACCTTC.

The table lists this clone with a few counts. This sequence joins TRBV6-6 and TRBJ1-1; D ambiguous. This CDR3 has 10 residues. Trimming removed 10 bases at V and 4 bases at J, with 7 bases between. Germline V CDR1 and CDR2: MNHNY, SVGAGI (reference sequence). The CDR3 DNA reads TGTGCCACCTCTCGCACTGAAGCTTTCTTT. This encodes CATSRTEAFF.

The chain combines TRBV5-4 with TRBJ2-5, with 7 nucleotides matching TRBD1. Trimming at V came to 2 bases and at J to 5 bases, leaving 9 bases not matched to a gene. Germline V lookup: CDR1 SGHNT, CDR2 YYREEE (reference sequence). The CDR3 length is 15 residues. Here the CDR3 reads CASSLGGAGLETQYF. CDR3 DNA: TGTGCCAGCAGCTTAGGGGGCGCAGGTTTGGAGACCCAGTACTTC.

The chain links TRBV6-1 to TRBJ1-2, with 8 nucleotides matching TRBD1. The CDR3 totals 14 residues. V dropped 3 bases and J dropped 4; count of bases not matched to a gene: 4. Per germline, CDR1 MNHNS and CDR2 SASEGT. The CDR3 protein is CASSDLGQAYGYTF. DNA of the CDR3: TGTGCCAGCAGTGACCTGGGACAGGCCTATGGCTACACCTTC.